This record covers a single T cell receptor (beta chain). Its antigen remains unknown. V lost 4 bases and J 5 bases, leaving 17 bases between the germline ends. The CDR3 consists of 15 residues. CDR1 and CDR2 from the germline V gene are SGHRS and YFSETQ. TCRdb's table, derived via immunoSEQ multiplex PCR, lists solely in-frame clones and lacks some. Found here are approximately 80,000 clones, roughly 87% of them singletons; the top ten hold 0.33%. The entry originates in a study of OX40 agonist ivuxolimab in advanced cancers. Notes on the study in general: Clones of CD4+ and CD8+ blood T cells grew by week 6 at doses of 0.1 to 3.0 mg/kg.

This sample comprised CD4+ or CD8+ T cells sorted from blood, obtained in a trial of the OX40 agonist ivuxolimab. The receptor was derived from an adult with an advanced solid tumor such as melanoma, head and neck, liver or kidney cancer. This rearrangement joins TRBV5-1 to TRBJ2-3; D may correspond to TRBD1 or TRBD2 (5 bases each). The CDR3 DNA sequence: TGCGCCAGCAGCCCCCCCGGGACCCAGCTAGATACGCAGTATTTT. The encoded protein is CASSPPGTQLDTQYF.